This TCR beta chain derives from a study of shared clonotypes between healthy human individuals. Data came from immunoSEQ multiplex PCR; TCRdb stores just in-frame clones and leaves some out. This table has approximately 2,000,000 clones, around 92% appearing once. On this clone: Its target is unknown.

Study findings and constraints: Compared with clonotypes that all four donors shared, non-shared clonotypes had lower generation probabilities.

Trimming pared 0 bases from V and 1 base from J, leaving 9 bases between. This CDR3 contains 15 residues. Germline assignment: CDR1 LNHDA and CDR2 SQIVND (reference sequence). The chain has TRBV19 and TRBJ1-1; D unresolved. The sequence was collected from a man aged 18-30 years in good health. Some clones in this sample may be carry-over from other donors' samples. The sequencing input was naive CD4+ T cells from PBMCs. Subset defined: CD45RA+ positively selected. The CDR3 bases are TGTGCCAGTAGTATAGATCCGGGGAGGAACACTGAAGCTTTCTTT. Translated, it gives CASSIDPGRNTEAFF.